The T cell receptor beta chain under discussion was sequenced for a study of cytomegalovirus exposure and HLA in healthy donors. The overall study: There were some 380 genotyped donors. Of these, roughly 80% fell in the genetic ancestry cluster associated with self-reported Caucasian donors.

With 60 Vbeta and 13 Jbeta primers, the PCR was carried out. Clones were sequenced by immunoSEQ multiplex PCR, and TCRdb holds only the in-frame ones, with some missing. The data show fewer than 200,000 clones, 55% to 80% seen once. Broader study findings: Presence/absence analyses assumed roughly uniform sequencing depth across donors. Reports credit the classifier with highly specific, highly sensitive diagnosis of cytomegalovirus status. For most TCR beta V segments, an earlier analysis put the productive rate at about 87% or about 30% of the time.

This clone was observed a few times. Its antigen is undetermined. This CDR3 spans 11 amino acids. The germline V and J ends were trimmed by 4 bases and 8 bases, with 11 bases remaining between them. Germline CDR1 and CDR2: SQVTM and ANQGSEA. This receptor was identified in a woman aged 18-29 years in good health and CMV-seropositive. Sequenced input: PBMCs. The V gene is TRBV29-1, the J gene TRBJ1-1; the D is unclear. CDR3 amino acids: CSVADRVEAFF. The CDR3 DNA is TGCAGCGTTGCAGATCGGGTAGAAGCTTTCTTT.